These T cell receptor beta chains were read from a single sample in a study of blood T cell repertoires in COVID-19. Using immunoSEQ multiplex PCR, the repertoire was profiled, and TCRdb retains in-frame clones only, with some absent. The sample lists a few hundred thousand clones, 89% seen once, with less than 9.5% in the top ten. Sequences were obtained from PBMCs or T cells enriched from blood (not recorded which). The receptors shown here come from a woman in her twenties or thirties who had recovered from COVID-19. The CDR3 runs from the conserved cysteine through the conserved F or W. The D gene is left open where the match is weak. Size tells how often a clone was seen (once, few, many) or the class of an expanded clone, and some rows leave it out.

NA TRBJ2-1 NA TRBV9 TGTGCCAGCAGCCTGGATGGGGACATCGATGAGCAGTTCTTC CASSLDGDIDEQFF
TRBD2 TRBJ2-1 NA TRBV4-2 TGTGCCAGCAGTCCACTAGCGGGGGGGGGTACAGGTGAGCAGTTCTTC CASSPLAGGGTGEQFF
TRBD1 TRBJ2-6 NA TRBV24-1 TGTGCCATCAACAGGGGTGGGGCCAACGTCCTGACTTTC CAINRGGANVLTF
TRBD1 TRBJ1-4 NA TRBV5-1 TGCGCCAGCAGCAGGGGACAGGGACGGAGTGAAAAACTGTTTTTT CASSRGQGRSEKLFF
TRBD2 TRBJ2-7 once TRBV6-4 TGTGCCAGCAGTGTGTACGGGAGGGAGCCAAGCCCCAACGAGCAGTACTTC CASSVYGREPSPNEQYF
NA TRBJ2-7 NA TRBV27 TGTGCCAGCAGTTCATGGAGGGGGCAGCACGAGCAGTACTTC CASSSWRGQHEQYF
TRBD2 TRBJ2-3 NA TRBV18 TGTGCCAGCTCAATTATGGGACTAGCGGGGAACACAGATACGCAGTATTTT CASSIMGLAGNTDTQYF
TRBD1 TRBJ1-3 NA TRBV7-3 TGTGCCAGCAGCTCCGGACAGGGGGCGGACACCATATATTTT CASSSGQGADTIYF
NA TRBJ2-2 NA TRBV18 TGTGCCAGCTCACCCACTCGGGACTCCTTAGACGGGGAGCTGTTTTTT CASSPTRDSLDGELFF
NA TRBJ2-5 NA TRBV5-1 TGCGCCAGCAGCTTGGGTGGAGGGGAAGAGACCCAGTACTTC CASSLGGGEETQYF
NA TRBJ2-1 NA TRBV28 TGTGCCAGCAGTTTACCCTCAGGGGGGCCGTTCTTC CASSLPSGGPFF
NA TRBJ2-1 NA TRBV7-9 TGTGCCAGCAGCCCCGACGGGTACAATGAGCAGTTCTTC CASSPDGYNEQFF
NA TRBJ1-3 NA TRBV18 TGTGCCAGCTCACCAGTTTCCGGGAACTCTGGAAACACCATATATTTT CASSPVSGNSGNTIYF
TRBD2 TRBJ2-7 NA TRBV7-7 TGTGCTAGCAGCCCCTCCAGCGGGATAAGCCACGAGCAGTACTTC CASSPSSGISHEQYF
TRBD2 TRBJ2-2 NA TRBV4-1 TGCGCCAGCAGCCAAGGCCGGGGGGTTAGTCCGAACACCGGGGAGCTGTTTTTT CASSQGRGVSPNTGELFF
TRBD2 TRBJ2-1 NA TRBV6-5 TGTGCCAGCAGCCAAGGACTAGCGGGGTACAATGAGCAGTTCTTC CASSQGLAGYNEQFF
NA TRBJ1-1 NA TRBV6-1 TGTGCCAGCAGTGAAGTTTACCCGGGGTCGAGGACTGAAGCTTTCTTT CASSEVYPGSRTEAFF
TRBD2 TRBJ2-1 NA TRBV7-9 TGTGCCAGCAGCTGGGGACTAGCGGGGAGTCAATGGCAGTTCTTC CASSWGLAGSQWQFF
TRBD1 TRBJ2-7 NA TRBV2 TGTGCCAGCAGCCGTGGACAGGGAGGATACTACGAGCAGTACTTC CASSRGQGGYYEQYF
TRBD1 TRBJ2-5 NA TRBV19 TGTGCCAGTAGTATAGTCAGTAACAGGGGAGAGACCCAGTACTTC CASSIVSNRGETQYF
NA TRBJ2-7 NA TRBV21-1 TGTGCCAGCAGCAAGTTTGTCGGGGGTTTGAGGTACGAGCAGTACTTC CASSKFVGGLRYEQYF
NA TRBJ2-1 NA TRBV7-2 TGTGCCAGCAGCTTAGGCGAGGGTTCCTACAATGAGCAGTTCTTC CASSLGEGSYNEQFF
TRBD1 TRBJ2-3 NA TRBV24-1 TGTGCCACCAGTGATCCCTCCGGGACAGGGGGACCAGATACGCAGTATTTT CATSDPSGTGGPDTQYF
NA TRBJ2-3 NA TRBV10-2 TGCGCCAGCAGTGAGTCGACCCCGGGGTATACGCAGTATTTT CASSESTPGYTQYF
NA TRBJ1-5 NA TRBV16 TGTGCCAGCAGCATACAGGCGAGCAATCAGCCCCAGCATTTT CASSIQASNQPQHF
NA TRBJ2-1 once TRBV7-2 TGTGCCAGCAGCCCTGCAGGATTGTACAATGAGCAGTTCTTC CASSPAGLYNEQFF
TRBD1 TRBJ1-1 NA TRBV7-2 TGTGCCAGCAGCTTATTCCGGACAGGTGAAGCTTTCTTT CASSLFRTGEAFF
TRBD2 TRBJ2-7 NA TRBV30 TGTGCCTGGAGCCTAAGCGGACTAGCGGGACTATACGAGCAGTACTTC CAWSLSGLAGLYEQYF
TRBD2 TRBJ2-1 NA TRBV11-2 TGTGCCAGCAGCTTAGTCGGGAGGGGTAGTGAGCAGTTCTTC CASSLVGRGSEQFF
TRBD2 TRBJ2-7 NA TRBV12-5 TGTGCTAGTGGTTTGGTAACTAGCGGGAGGTCTTCCTACGAGCAGTACTTC CASGLVTSGRSSYEQYF
NA TRBJ2-2 NA TRBV30 TGTGCCTGGAGTGTACTGGGGGGGGCCACCGGGGAGCTGTTTTTT CAWSVLGGATGELFF
TRBD1 TRBJ1-2 NA TRBV5-1 TGCGCCAGCAGCCTCTACAGGGGGGACGAGGGCTACACCTTC CASSLYRGDEGYTF
NA TRBJ2-7 NA TRBV6-5 TGTGCCAGCAGTTACTCATTTGACACACGCTCCTACGAGCAGTACTTC CASSYSFDTRSYEQYF
NA TRBJ1-1 NA TRBV10-3 TGTGCCATCAGTGAGTCGAGGACAACGAACACTGAAGCTTTCTTT CAISESRTTNTEAFF
NA TRBJ2-7 NA TRBV6-6 TGTGCCACCGGGGTGAGGTTCTCCGAGCAGTACTTC CATGVRFSEQYF
TRBD1 TRBJ1-2 NA TRBV5-1 TGCGCCAGCAGCAACAAACAGGGGAGTGCTAACTATGGCTACACCTTC CASSNKQGSANYGYTF
NA TRBJ1-6 NA TRBV6-5 TGTGCCAGCAGACCTCCCCTTGAGGTTCGGTCACCCCTCCACTTT CASRPPLEVRSPLHF
TRBD2 TRBJ2-3 NA TRBV3-1/TRBV3-2 TGTGCCAGCAGCAACAGGACTAGATCGGGCACAGATACGCAGTATTTT CASSNRTRSGTDTQYF
NA TRBJ1-1 NA TRBV18 TGTGCCAGCTCCCCAGGGGAGGGCACTGAAGCTTTCTTT CASSPGEGTEAFF